One and the same sample provided the 27 T cell receptor beta chains below, sequenced in a study of shared clonotypes between healthy human individuals. Profiled with immunoSEQ multiplex PCR; TCRdb holds only in-frame clones, not every one. This sample has about 380,000 clones, with 90% to 97% found just once. The source material was memory CD8+ T cells sorted from blood. Subset of the sample: CD45RO+ cells pooled with CCR7-negative TemRA cells. Source of these receptors: a man aged 25-45 years in good health.

The chain has TRBV11-2 and TRBJ1-5; 9 positions agree with TRBD1. The germline V gene encodes CDR1 SGHAT and CDR2 FQNNGV. V was pared by 5 bases and J by 4 bases, with 3 bases of the junction left unmatched. CDR3 length: 14 residues. The CDR3 sequence: CASSLGQGNQPQHF. The CDR3 region has the DNA TGTGCCAGCAGCCTAGGACAGGGGAATCAGCCCCAGCATTTT.

The V gene is TRBV5-1, the J gene TRBJ2-3; 8 nucleotides line up with TRBD1. The CDR3 spans 13 residues. The junction had 4 bases not matched to a gene; V was cut back by 4 bases and J by 6 bases. CDR1 SGHRS and CDR2 YFSETQ come from the germline V gene. The CDR3 loop is CASSPRTGDTQYF. As DNA, the CDR3 is TGCGCCAGCAGCCCCCGGACAGGGGATACGCAGTATTTT.

DNA for the CDR3: TGTGCCTGGAGTCGCCGGGACAGGGACGGAAAACTGTTTTTT. It is translated as CAWSRRDRDGKLFF. The chain is built from TRBV30 and TRBJ1-4, with TRBD1 matching 9 bases. The CDR3 extends over 14 amino acids. Germline-derived CDR1 and CDR2 are GTSNPN and SVGIG (reference sequence). With V trimmed by 2 bases and J by 10 bases, 8 bases remained unmatched. The full variable domain, rest sourced from reference TRBV30 and TRBJ1-4, is SQTIHQWPATLVQPVGSPLSLECTVEGTSNPNLYWYRQAAGRGLQLLFYSVGIGQISSEVPQNLSASRPQDRQFILSSKKLLLSDSGFYLCAWSRRDRDGKLFFGSGTQLSVL.

The chain combines TRBV30 with TRBJ2-7, with 10 bases that match TRBD1. The V gene end was trimmed by 1 base and the J gene end by 2 bases; junction bases not matched to a gene: 14. Looked up from germline, CDR1 is GTSNPN and CDR2 is SVGIG (reference sequence). The CDR3 is 18 residues long. CDR3 DNA: TGTGCCTGGAGTGCCTTTAGCCTCGGGGACAGGGGAGCCTACGAGCAGTACTTC. Protein sequence: CAWSAFSLGDRGAYEQYF.

The V and J genes are TRBV28 and TRBJ2-7, with D unclear. The CDR3 is 11 amino acids. The germline V gene encodes CDR1 MDHEN and CDR2 SYDVKM. Trimming cost V 11 bases and J 3 bases, with 11 bases left between them. The CDR3 DNA reads TGTGCCTCCAAAAGGGACTACGAGCAGTACTTC. Translated: CASKRDYEQYF. Combining the CDR3 with reference TRBV28 and TRBJ2-7 gives the whole variable domain DVKVTQSSRYLVKRTGEKVFLECVQDMDHENMFWYRQDPGLGLRLIYFSYDVKMKEKGDIPEGYSVSREKKERFSLILESASTNQTSMYLCASKRDYEQYFGPGTRLTVT.

This clone was seen once. The CDR3 sequence is CASRRGGGETQYF. The CDR3 DNA follows: TGTGCCAGCAGACGAGGGGGCGGAGAGACCCAGTACTTC. This chain connects TRBV27 to TRBJ2-5, with 7 nucleotides matching TRBD1. The CDR3 length is 13 residues. Germline V gene lookup returns CDR1 MNHEY and CDR2 SMNVEV (reference sequence). V lost 6 bases, J lost 4 bases, and 5 bases stayed unmatched.

As concerns this clone: The same CDR3 arises from other DNA sequences in this sample as well. This chain connects TRBV29-1 to TRBJ1-2; no reliable D call. The length of the CDR3 is 10 residues. The germline V gene encodes CDR1 SQVTM and CDR2 ANQGSEA. Trimming cost V 4 bases and J 4 bases, with 4 bases left between them. CDR3 DNA sequence: TGCAGCGTTGGGGGCTATGGCTACACCTTC. Translated, it gives CSVGGYGYTF.

The chain combines TRBV10-1 with TRBJ1-4; tentatively, D is TRBD1 (6 bases). CDR3 length equals 15 residues. CDR1 and CDR2 (germline): WNHNN, SYGVQD (reference sequence). Trimming cost V 7 bases and J 5 bases, with 17 bases left between them. The CDR3 reads CASTPHREGNEKLFF. As DNA, the CDR3 is TGCGCCAGCACCCCACACAGGGAGGGGAATGAAAAACTGTTTTTT.

The chain carries TRBV7-6 and TRBJ2-7; D tentatively reads TRBD1 or TRBD2 (5 bases each). The CDR3 is made up of 14 amino acids. V was trimmed by 5 bases and J by 1 base, leaving 12 bases between them. CDR1 is SGHVS, CDR2 FNYEAQ, per germline. CDR3 sequence (DNA): TGTGCCAGCAGCGCGAGGGACGGATCCTACGAGCAGTACTTC. This gives the protein CASSARDGSYEQYF.

This rearrangement joins TRBV7-9 to TRBJ2-2; TRBD1 matches 9 bases. From germline, CDR1 is SEHNR and CDR2 FQNEAQ (reference sequence). With V trimmed by 5 bases and J by 1 base, 2 bases remained unmatched. The CDR3 has 15 amino acids. The CDR3 DNA follows: TGTGCCAGCAGCGGGGACAGGGAGAACACCGGGGAGCTGTTTTTT. Its protein product is CASSGDRENTGELFF.

The V call is TRBV5-1, the J call TRBJ2-3; TRBD2 is a possible D gene (5 bases). The germline V and J ends were trimmed by 5 bases and 6 bases, with 13 bases remaining between them. Germline CDR1 reads SGHRS; CDR2 reads YFSETQ. CDR3 length: 13 amino acids. The CDR3, as DNA: TGCGCCAGCAGTGTGGCGGCGGGCGATACGCAGTATTTT. This gives the protein CASSVAAGDTQYF. Supplemented by reference TRBV5-1 and TRBJ2-3, the full variable domain reads KAGVTQTPRYLIKTRGQQVTLSCSPISGHRSVSWYQQTPGQGLQFLFEYFSETQRNKGNFPGRFSGRQFSNSRSEMNVSTLELGDSALYLCASSVAAGDTQYFGPGTRLTVL.

The rearrangement joins TRBV18 to TRBJ1-4, with TRBD1 matching over 7 bases. J was trimmed by 8 bases and V by 4 bases; bases with no gene match: 13. This CDR3 is 16 amino acids long. Germline CDR1 reads KGHSH; CDR2 reads LQKENI. CDR3 coding DNA: TGTGCCAGCTCACTCACAGACCGGGACAGCGACGAAAAACTGTTTTTT. It encodes CASSLTDRDSDEKLFF.

This clone was seen just once. This chain links TRBV25-1 with TRBJ2-3, with 7 positions matching TRBD1. With V trimmed by 4 bases and J by 1 base, 8 bases remained unmatched. Germline V gene lookup returns CDR1 MGHDK and CDR2 SYGVNS. The CDR3 contains 16 residues. The DNA of the CDR3 is TGTGCCAGCAGTGGCCCCCCCGGACAGGGCACAGATACGCAGTATTTT. Translated, it gives CASSGPPGQGTDTQYF.

This chain connects TRBV6-5 to TRBJ1-3; 7 bases line up with TRBD1. The trim removed 6 bases at V and 4 bases at J, leaving 9 bases unmatched. The CDR3 runs to 15 residues. Per germline, CDR1 MNHEY and CDR2 SVGAGI. The CDR3 spells CASSHQGVRGNTIYF. CDR3 bases: TGTGCCAGCAGCCACCAGGGGGTGCGGGGAAACACCATATATTTT.

The chain employs TRBV6-5 and TRBJ1-1; no reliable D call. The CDR3 sequence is 11 residues long. CDR1 is MNHEY and CDR2 is SVGAGI in the germline V gene. The V end was cut by 6 bases, the J end by 4 bases, with 6 bases between. The CDR3, as DNA: TGTGCCAGCAGCCTAGGCACTGAAGCTTTCTTT. Protein: CASSLGTEAFF.

V gene TRBV12-5 combines with J gene TRBJ1-2; 7 bases map to TRBD1. This CDR3 spans 13 amino acids. The V segment lost 5 bases and the J segment 8 bases; nucleotides outside the gene matches: 8. Germline assignment: CDR1 LGHNT and CDR2 FRNRAP. The CDR3 region is CASGLTGAGGYTF. In nucleotides, the CDR3 is TGTGCTAGTGGTCTTACAGGGGCGGGAGGCTACACCTTC.

This clone was seen a single time. The chain uses TRBV30 and TRBJ1-5; D is unclear. CDR1 is GTSNPN, CDR2 SVGIG, per germline (reference sequence). The V end lost 0 bases, the J end lost 5 bases, and 14 bases lay between the germline ends. The length of the CDR3 is 15 residues. This CDR3 reads CAWSVTDRWDQPQHF. The DNA of the CDR3 is TGTGCCTGGAGTGTCACAGACCGATGGGATCAGCCCCAGCATTTT.

The V call is TRBV15, the J call TRBJ2-5; the match to TRBD2 covers 10 bases. The V and J ends lost 1 base and 5 bases, in that order; junction bases with no gene match: 7. Looked up from germline, CDR1 is LNHNV and CDR2 is YYDKDF (reference sequence). This CDR3 is 16 amino acids long. The CDR3 protein is CATSRVPSGSQETQYF. DNA for the CDR3: TGTGCCACCAGCAGAGTGCCTAGCGGGAGCCAGGAGACCCAGTACTTC.

The chain recombines TRBV7-2 with TRBJ2-3; D is uncertain. The CDR3 spans 14 residues. V lost 5 bases and J 2 bases, leaving 11 bases between the germline ends. Germline V lookup: CDR1 SGHTA, CDR2 FQGNSA. This CDR3 is CASSRRLNTDTQYF. In DNA, the CDR3 is TGTGCCAGCAGCCGTAGACTGAACACAGATACGCAGTATTTT.

The CDR3 loop is CASSLRGIVWYEQYF. Written as DNA, the CDR3 is TGTGCCAGCAGTTTGAGGGGTATTGTGTGGTACGAGCAGTACTTC. This chain links TRBV27 with TRBJ2-7; tentatively, D is TRBD1 or TRBD2 (5 bases each). V lost 3 bases, J lost 4 bases, and 16 bases lay in between. This CDR3 has 15 amino acids. CDR1 MNHEY and CDR2 SMNVEV come from the germline V gene (reference sequence).

The chain combines TRBV7-2 with TRBJ2-1, with 10 bases aligning to TRBD2. Germline V gives CDR1 SGHTA, CDR2 FQGNSA. CDR3 length: 16 residues. The junction had 11 bases not matched to a gene; V was cut back by 5 bases and J by 7 bases. The CDR3 nucleotides are TGTGCCAGCAGCCCGAAAGCGGGAGGGAGGGGGAATGAGCAGTTCTTC. Its protein product is CASSPKAGGRGNEQFF. Together with reference TRBV7-2 and TRBJ2-1, the CDR3 gives the full variable domain: GAGVSQSPSNKVTEKGKDVELRCDPISGHTALYWYRQSLGQGLEFLIYFQGNSAPDKSGLPSDRFSAERTGGSVSTLTIQRTQQEDSAVYLCASSPKAGGRGNEQFFGPGTRLTVL.

The rearrangement links TRBV7-8 to TRBJ2-7; D gene ambiguous. The CDR3 is 12 residues long. Germline values: CDR1 SGHVS, CDR2 FQNEAQ. V lost 1 base and J lost 5, with 6 bases in between. The CDR3 loop reads CASSLVWNEQYF. DNA of the CDR3: TGTGCCAGCAGCTTAGTATGGAACGAGCAGTACTTC.

This clone was seen a few times. The chain carries TRBV6-5 and TRBJ2-7; 7 bases align to TRBD2. Germline CDR1 reads MNHEY; CDR2 reads SVGAGI. V was pared by 6 bases and J by 6 bases, with 14 bases of the junction left unmatched. The CDR3 has 15 residues. CDR3 protein: CASRASGSSGGEQYF. DNA for the CDR3: TGTGCCAGCAGAGCTAGCGGTAGCTCCGGGGGCGAGCAGTACTTC.

The rearrangement uses TRBV23-1 and TRBJ2-7; D not certain. TRBV23-1 carries the ORF label, with uncertain function. The germline V and J ends were trimmed by 6 bases and 1 base, with 19 bases remaining between them. The CDR3 has 16 residues. The CDR3 reads CASSEPKLGRSYEQYF. Written as DNA, the CDR3 is TGCGCCAGCAGCGAACCTAAACTTGGGCGGTCCTACGAGCAGTACTTC.

V gene TRBV5-5 combines with J gene TRBJ1-2, with a weak D call TRBD1 (6 bases). The CDR3 is 15 amino acids. Germline CDR1 SGHKS, CDR2 YYEKEE (reference sequence). The ends were cut back, 4 bases at V and 5 bases at J, with 18 bases in the middle. The CDR3 DNA is TGTGCCAGCAGCATAAAATCCCGGGACATTTATGGCTACACCTTC. It specifies CASSIKSRDIYGYTF.

The V gene is TRBV20-1, the J gene TRBJ2-7; 7 nucleotides line up with TRBD2. CDR3 length: 11 residues. Germline V lookup: CDR1 DFQATT, CDR2 SNEGSKA (reference sequence). V lost 1 base, J lost 6 bases, and 0 bases stayed unmatched. In nucleotides, the CDR3 is TGCAGTGCTAGAGGGACTAGCGAGCAGTACTTC. Encoded protein: CSARGTSEQYF.

This chain joins TRBV4-2 and TRBJ2-1; D not resolved. V was cut by 0 bases and J by 9 bases, with 12 bases left in between. The CDR3 has 14 amino acids. Germline V gene data show CDR1 as LGHNA and CDR2 as YNFKEQ. CDR3 nucleotide sequence: TGTGCCAGCAGCCAAGAGAGACACCTGGGTGAGCAGTTCTTC. It is translated as CASSQERHLGEQFF.